These 10 T cell receptor beta chains were all obtained from the same sample, sequenced in a study of shared clonotypes between healthy human individuals (dated by TCRdb to 2018 to 2021). CD8 naive samples were CD45RO-negative cells positively selected for CCR7, giving a CD45RA+CCR7+ population that excluded TemRA cells. The library was built by means of the immunoSEQ multiplex PCR assay. Entries here come from immuneACCESS through TCRdb and include only in-frame sequences with V and J called. Some clones fail to appear in such tables; in the studies checked, an unresolved V gene covers under half of the shortfall, and the cause of the remainder is unknown. This sample lists about 2.2 million clones; roughly 93% were detected once. The ten largest clones take up more than 1.5% of the sample. Sequencing used naive CD8+ T cells from PBMCs. This sample's cell subset or site label indicates: CD45RA+CCR7+. These receptors were taken from a young man in good health. Some clones in this sample may be carry-over from other donors' samples.

V is TRBV10-2 and J is TRBJ1-2; D unresolved. Trimming stripped 2 bases from V and 4 bases from J, with 11 bases between. This CDR3 comprises 14 residues. Germline CDR1 is WSHSY and CDR2 is SAAADI. The CDR3 loop is CASSERSPGYGYTF. Here the CDR3 DNA reads TGCGCCAGCAGTGAGAGAAGCCCGGGCTATGGCTACACCTTC.

The chain joins TRBV2 to TRBJ2-4, with unresolved D. Trimming took off 1 base at V and 0 bases at J, with 4 bases between the two ends. The CDR3 extends over 14 amino acids. The germline CDR1 and CDR2 sequences are SNHLY and FYNNEI. The chain's CDR3 is CASSEGRAKNIQYF. The CDR3 DNA reads TGTGCCAGCAGTGAAGGGAGAGCCAAAAACATTCAGTACTTC.

The genes are TRBV5-1 and TRBJ2-5, with 10 positions matching TRBD2. Trimming cost V 4 bases and J 9 bases; bases outside gene matches: 15. This CDR3 has 16 residues. Germline V lookup: CDR1 SGHRS, CDR2 YFSETQ. CDR3 DNA: TGCGCCAGCAGCGACGATCTAGCGGGGGTTTTGGGGGCCCAGTACTTC. It specifies CASSDDLAGVLGAQYF.

This chain connects TRBV4-3 to TRBJ2-1; D not certain. CDR3 size: 14 residues. Deletions cut 1 base from V and 6 bases from J, with 10 bases between. Germline lookup yields CDR1 LGHNA and CDR2 YSLEER. CDR3 sequence: CASSQGLGSNEQFF. The CDR3, as DNA: TGCGCCAGCAGCCAAGGACTTGGTTCCAATGAGCAGTTCTTC.

Here the CDR3 reads CASSLAGRTLSYEQYF. The CDR3 DNA reads as TGTGCCAGCAGCTTAGCTGGCAGGACGCTCTCCTACGAGCAGTACTTC. The chain joins TRBV7-8 to TRBJ2-7; D not resolved. This CDR3 region has 16 residues. CDR1 and CDR2 (germline): SGHVS, FQNEAQ. Trimming left V 0 bases short and J 0 bases short, with 12 bases between. The variable domain in full, completed from reference TRBV7-8 and TRBJ2-7, reads GAGVSQSPRYKVAKRGQDVALRCDPISGHVSLFWYQQALGQGPEFLTYFQNEAQLDKSGLPSDRFFAERPEGSVSTLKIQRTQQEDSAVYLCASSLAGRTLSYEQYFGPGTRLTVT.

The rearrangement links TRBV6-6 to TRBJ2-1, with 7 bases fitting TRBD1. The CDR3 is made up of 15 amino acids. V trimming: 2 bases; J trimming: 4 bases; junction bases outside the gene matches: 5. Germline V gene lookup returns CDR1 MNHNY and CDR2 SVGAGI (reference sequence). This chain's CDR3 is CASSYEDRIYNEQFF. The CDR3 DNA follows: TGTGCCAGCAGTTACGAGGACAGGATATACAATGAGCAGTTCTTC.

This clone was observed a single time. V is TRBV5-1 and J is TRBJ2-1; D is uncertain. CDR3 length: 15 residues. CDR1 and CDR2 from the germline V gene are SGHRS and YFSETQ. Trimming cost V 0 bases and J 4 bases, with 11 bases left between them. Here the CDR3 reads CASSLVSEIYNEQFF. The DNA for the CDR3 is TGCGCCAGCAGCTTGGTATCAGAGATATACAATGAGCAGTTCTTC. The variable domain in full, with the rest retrieved from reference TRBV5-1 and TRBJ2-1, is KAGVTQTPRYLIKTRGQQVTLSCSPISGHRSVSWYQQTPGQGLQFLFEYFSETQRNKGNFPGRFSGRQFSNSRSEMNVSTLELGDSALYLCASSLVSEIYNEQFFGPGTRLTVL.

The chain has TRBV5-1 and TRBJ2-5; 13 nucleotides match TRBD2. The CDR3 totals 20 residues. V trimming: 1 base; J trimming: 0 bases; junction bases outside the gene matches: 12. Looked up from germline, CDR1 is SGHRS and CDR2 is YFSETQ. CDR3 sequence (DNA): TGCGCCAGCAGCTTGTTTAGGCAACTAGCGGGAGGGCCCGACCAAGAGACCCAGTACTTC. Encoded protein: CASSLFRQLAGGPDQETQYF.

The chain combines TRBV6-1 with TRBJ1-1, with D possibly TRBD1 on 5 matching bases. The CDR3 spans 12 residues. Germline values: CDR1 MNHNS, CDR2 SASEGT. V lost 6 bases to trimming and J lost 5 bases, with 10 bases between them. CDR3 nucleotides: TGTGCCAGCAGACTGGGGGTAACTGAAGCTTTCTTT. Translation gives CASRLGVTEAFF.

The chain couples TRBV28 to TRBJ2-7; a possible D gene is TRBD2 (6 bases). Trimming took off 3 bases at V and 6 bases at J, with 15 bases between the two ends. The CDR3 is made up of 14 amino acids. Germline V gives CDR1 MDHEN, CDR2 SYDVKM. The CDR3 loop is CASSFGEAQGEQYF. The CDR3 DNA reads as TGTGCCAGCAGTTTCGGGGAGGCCCAGGGCGAGCAGTACTTC.